The 20 T cell receptor beta chains reported below all come from one sample, sequenced in a study of regulatory T cells in long-lasting Graves disease (dated by TCRdb to the early 2020s). Receptor amplification or capture employed multiplex PCR. These reads were obtained on an Illumina HiSeq 4000. To build TCR beta libraries, CDR3 regions were amplified by Arm-PCR using iRepertoire HTBI primers. TCRdb reworked the public reads: Q25 trimming with fastp, MiXCR clone assembly, productive beta chains retained. Identical CDR3 protein sequences are pooled into one entry, listed with their most common genes and DNA. For this sample the table gives hundreds of thousands of distinct CDR3 sequences, of which about 20% were detected only once. In total, the top ten clones hold approximately 8% of the sample. This specimen's time point label, interpreted: persistent/refractory GD, antithyroid drugs over 5 years with positive TRAb. For both TCR sequencing and RNA sequencing, RNA was extracted from PBMCs in TRIzol.

Sequenced here: peripheral blood mononuclear cells (PBMCs), sampled when the disease was refractory, from a patient treated with antithyroid drugs. The origin of the receptors is a female donor with Graves disease.

This clonotype was counted ten times or more. This chain connects TRBV11-2 to TRBJ2-7; TRBD1 might be the D (6 bases). Germline lookup yields CDR1 SGHAT and CDR2 FQNNGV. Trimming stripped 0 bases from V and 6 bases from J, with 21 bases between. CDR3 length equals 17 residues. CDR3 DNA: TGTGCCAGCAGCTTAGAAGGTGGGGGCTTAATACATCTCGAGCAGTACTTC. Encoded protein: CASSLEGGGLIHLEQYF.

This clonotype showed up many times. CDR3: CASSVPQGANNSPLHF. The CDR3 bases are TGTGCCAGCAGTGTTCCCCAGGGGGCAAATAATTCACCCCTCCACTTT. The chain is built from TRBV28 and TRBJ1-6, with 8 bases that match TRBD1. This CDR3 spans 16 amino acids. The V and J ends lost 5 bases and 5 bases, in that order; junction bases with no gene match: 8. The germline gives CDR1 MDHEN, CDR2 SYDVKM.

Points on this clonotype: Since a much larger clone is just one base distant, this may be a read error. The rearrangement links TRBV10-3 to TRBJ1-1; D perhaps matches TRBD1 (6 bases). This CDR3 is built from 13 residues. Per germline, CDR1 ENHRY and CDR2 SYGVKD. Deletions cut 4 bases from V and 1 base from J, with 7 bases between. The CDR3 sequence: CAISVGANTEAFF. The CDR3 coding sequence is TGTGCCATCAGTGTGGGGGCGAACACTGAAGCTTTCTTT.

This clonotype showed up just a few times. The chain joins TRBV27 to TRBJ2-7; tentative D call: TRBD1 (6 bases). The CDR3 is 15 amino acids. Germline assignment: CDR1 MNHEY and CDR2 SMNVEV (reference sequence). Trimming pared 6 bases from V and 5 bases from J, leaving 20 bases between. CDR3 coding DNA: TGTGCCAGCAGCCCCCGACCCGACAGGCTAGACGAGCAGTACTTC. Its translation: CASSPRPDRLDEQYF.

This clonotype was counted many times. This sequence joins TRBV29-1 and TRBJ2-5; TRBD1 is a possible D gene (8 bases). Trimming cost V 7 bases and J 5 bases, with 14 bases left between them. Looked up from germline, CDR1 is SQVTM and CDR2 is ANQGSEA. This CDR3 has 12 amino acids. CDR3 sequence (DNA): TGCAGCGCCGGACAGGGAGGGGAGACCCAGTACTTC. Amino acid sequence: CSAGQGGETQYF.

The sample holds many counts of this clonotype. V and J are TRBV29-1 and TRBJ2-7, with D perhaps matching TRBD1 (6 bases). Trimming shortened V by 6 bases and J by 3 bases, and 12 bases separated the two germline ends. Germline assignment: CDR1 SQVTM and CDR2 ANQGSEA. The CDR3 extends over 12 amino acids. CDR3: CSVQQGSYEQYF. The CDR3 coding sequence is TGCAGCGTACAACAGGGAAGCTACGAGCAGTACTTC.

Ten or more counts support this clonotype. The gene calls are TRBV2 and TRBJ1-1; tentative D call: TRBD1 (6 bases). The CDR3 consists of 13 residues. V was cut by 8 bases and J by 7 bases, with 17 bases left in between. CDR1 and CDR2 (germline): SNHLY, FYNNEI. The CDR3 DNA reads as TGTGCCAGCGTGGGTGGGGGGCTGGTTGAAGCTTTCTTT. Translated, it gives CASVGGGLVEAFF.

J is TRBJ1-1 and V is TRBV7-9; no reliable D call. The V end lost 0 bases, the J end lost 4 bases, and 6 bases lay between the germline ends. Per the germline V gene, CDR1 is SEHNR and CDR2 is FQNEAQ (reference sequence). CDR3 size: 13 residues. The CDR3 reads CASSLALVTEAFF. CDR3 coding DNA: TGTGCCAGCAGCTTAGCGTTAGTCACTGAAGCTTTCTTT.

The table lists this clonotype with a few counts. This chain links TRBV28 with TRBJ1-3, with D unclear. Deletions cut 5 bases from V and 4 bases from J, with 18 bases between. Germline V CDR1 and CDR2: MDHEN, SYDVKM. This CDR3 region has 16 residues. This CDR3 is CASSLTGPPLGNTIYF. CDR3 nucleotides: TGTGCCAGCAGTCTCACCGGGCCCCCATTAGGAAACACCATATATTTT.

Points on this clonotype: A much larger clone differs from this one at a single base, so this may be a read error. This chain connects TRBV28 to TRBJ2-7; D possibly uses TRBD1 or TRBD2 (6 bases each). The CDR3 totals 13 residues. CDR1 is MDHEN, CDR2 SYDVKM, per germline. Here the CDR3 reads CASRVGGAYERYF. DNA for the CDR3: TGTGCCAGCAGGGTGGGGGGCGCCTACGAGCGGTACTTC.

This clonotype turned up a few times. This chain connects TRBV18 to TRBJ1-4; D unclear. Germline V lookup: CDR1 KGHSH, CDR2 LQKENI. V was shortened by 3 bases and J by 2 bases, with 19 bases between the two germline ends. This CDR3 spans 18 amino acids. CDR3 coding DNA: TGTGCCAGCTCACCGAGTCGGTCGGTGATGGCCACTAATGAAAAACTGTTTTTT. Amino acid sequence: CASSPSRSVMATNEKLFF.

There are a few counts of this clonotype. The chain combines TRBV20-1 with TRBJ1-1, with 7 bases fitting TRBD1. V shed 6 bases, J shed 1 base, and the junction held 14 bases outside the gene matches. CDR3 size: 16 residues. In germline, CDR1 is DFQATT, CDR2 SNEGSKA (reference sequence). CDR3 protein: CSAVTGVLGPNTEAFF. In DNA, the CDR3 is TGCAGTGCCGTAACAGGGGTCCTCGGCCCGAACACTGAAGCTTTCTTT.

This clonotype was picked up many times. The V call is TRBV15, the J call TRBJ1-5, with a weak D call TRBD1 (6 bases). CDR1 is LNHNV and CDR2 is YYDKDF in the germline V gene (reference sequence). With 2 bases removed from V and 2 bases from J, the gap between germline ends came to 10 bases. The CDR3 covers 15 residues. The CDR3: CATSRTTGRNQPQHF. The DNA of the CDR3 is TGTGCCACCAGCAGAACGACAGGACGCAATCAGCCCCAGCATTTT. Looking up the rest from reference TRBV15 and TRBJ1-5 gives the full variable domain: DAMVIQNPRYQVTQFGKPVTLSCSQTLNHNVMYWYQQKSSQAPKLLFHYYDKDFNNEADTPDNFQSRRPNTSFCFLDIRSPGLGDTAMYLCATSRTTGRNQPQHFGDGTRLSIL.

This chain connects TRBV14 to TRBJ1-1, with TRBD1 as a possible D gene (6 bases). V was shortened by 5 bases and J by 3 bases, with 10 bases between the two germline ends. CDR1 and CDR2 (germline): SGHDN, FVKESK. This CDR3 spans 13 amino acids. The CDR3 DNA is TGTGCCAGCAGCACCGGACAGCACACTGAAGCTTTCTTT. Translated: CASSTGQHTEAFF.

This clonotype was observed many times. The chain uses TRBV27 and TRBJ2-2; 8 nucleotides agree with TRBD2. J lost 8 bases, V lost 6 bases, and 2 bases had no gene match. The CDR3 runs to 12 residues. The V gene's germline CDR1 is MNHEY and CDR2 SMNVEV (reference sequence). CDR3 nucleotide sequence: TGTGCCAGCAGAGCGGGAGCTGGGGAGCTGTTTTTT. Translated: CASRAGAGELFF.

This clonotype showed up just a few times. The chain joins TRBV4-2 to TRBJ2-3, with 9 bases fitting TRBD2. Germline lookup yields CDR1 LGHNA and CDR2 YNFKEQ. This CDR3 contains 17 residues. The ends lost 0 bases at V and 0 bases at J; junction bases unmatched: 4. The CDR3 DNA reads TGTGCCAGCAGCCAAGACACAACTAGCGGGAGCACAGATACGCAGTATTTT. Protein product: CASSQDTTSGSTDTQYF.

This clonotype came up once. This clone may be a read error of a much larger clone one base away. V gene TRBV12-3 or TRBV12-4 combines with J gene TRBJ2-5; D possibly matches TRBD1 or TRBD2 (5 bases each). Deletions cut 6 bases from V and 9 bases from J, with 17 bases between. CDR3 length: 13 amino acids. The CDR3 coding sequence is TGTGCCAGCAGACCCGGGGACCCCGGGGCCCAGTACTTC. As protein: CASRPGDPGAQYF.

This clonotype was picked up many times. The chain uses TRBV6-2 or TRBV6-3 and TRBJ1-2; D is unclear. Germline V gives CDR1 MNHEY, CDR2 SVGEGT. V was shortened by 5 bases and J by 7 bases, with 14 bases between the two germline ends. The CDR3 runs to 13 residues. CDR3 bases: TGTGCCAGCAGTGATTCGACGGTGCGTGGCTACACCTTC. The encoded protein is CASSDSTVRGYTF.

This clonotype showed up many times. The genes are TRBV2 and TRBJ2-2; D tentatively reads TRBD1 or TRBD2 (5 bases each). CDR1 and CDR2 from the germline V gene are SNHLY and FYNNEI. Trimming left V 8 bases short and J 4 bases short, with 14 bases between. The CDR3 spans 14 residues. CDR3 sequence (DNA): TGTGCCAGCCAGAAGCCTGGGGGCACCGGGGAGCTGTTTTTT. The encoded protein is CASQKPGGTGELFF.

This clonotype showed up many times. V gene TRBV10-3 combines with J gene TRBJ2-5; D is perhaps TRBD2 (5 bases). CDR1 and CDR2 from the germline V gene are ENHRY and SYGVKD. This CDR3 has 14 residues. The germline V and J ends were trimmed by 10 bases and 7 bases, with 22 bases remaining between them. The CDR3 DNA reads TGTGCCACCTGTGAGGGCGTCGAAGAGCGGACCCAGTACTTC. As protein: CATCEGVEERTQYF.